This T cell receptor beta chain stems from a study of regulatory T cells in long-lasting Graves disease. This clonotype occurred many times. The CDR3 spans 15 residues. From germline, CDR1 is SGHRS and CDR2 YFSETQ. Losses at the gene ends were 3 bases for V and 2 bases for J; bases not matched to a gene: 4. Both iRepertoire HTBI primers and Arm-PCR of CDR3 regions were used to build the TCR beta libraries. Methods used by the authors: The identification of 62 TRBV and 14 to 15 TRBJ segments was made across samples. TCRdb reanalysed the multiplex PCR reads using MiXCR and keeps one entry per CDR3 protein. None of the V and J calls come from the authors' own analysis; TCRdb made them. This table has approximately 480,000 distinct CDR3 sequences, roughly 16% appearing once. The time point was: newly diagnosed GD, antithyroid drugs for less than 3 months. RNA from PBMCs was the source of the TCR library.

These same data were also listed under a study on T cells in Graves' hyperthyroidism and ophthalmopathy. That source reports: For Graves' hyperthyroidism to be stable, ophthalmopathy could not progress within 18 months. The TCR CDR3 first-round RT-PCR relied on the HTBI primer set.

The clonotype was recovered from a man aged 40-55 years with Graves disease. The gene calls are TRBV5-1 and TRBJ2-3, with 9 bases fitting TRBD2. Sequences were derived from peripheral blood mononuclear cells (PBMCs), sampled at new diagnosis, from a patient treated with antithyroid drugs. The CDR3 loop reads CASSSVAGDTDTQYF. The CDR3 region has the DNA TGCGCCAGCAGCTCTGTAGCGGGAGACACAGATACGCAGTATTTT.